This TCR beta chain stems from a study of vaccination effects on CD4 cells after COVID-19. With the ViraFEST assay, the study expanded antigen-specific CD4+ T cells using viral peptide pools, then sequenced them. Subsequent to a culture period of 10 to 11 days, CD4+ T cells were isolated. Nobody among the vaccine recipients had prior SARS-CoV-2 infection (nucleocapsid antibodies were negative). For each well, a few million PBMC were cultured with roughly 11 IU/ml IL-2 and roughly 9.2 ug/ml peptides. Days 3 and 7 saw half the medium replaced with IL-2 medium. This CDR3 comprises 14 residues. J was trimmed by 6 bases and V by 6 bases; bases with no gene match: 9. CDR1 and CDR2 from the germline V gene are WSHSY and SAAADI. As regards this clone: The target antigen is unknown.

TCRdb's table, derived via immunoSEQ multiplex PCR, lists solely in-frame clones and lacks some. This table holds tens of thousands of clones, more than 80% found once. This receptor was taken from a human donor who received a COVID-19 vaccine. V is TRBV10-2 and J is TRBJ1-2; 8 bases align to TRBD1. The sample was CD4+ T cells from PBMCs cultured with HCoV-229E spike peptides, taken before COVID-19 vaccination. DNA of the CDR3: TGCGCCAGCAGAGGACAGGGAAGGGGGGATGGCTACACCTTC. Translating it yields CASRGQGRGDGYTF.